Listed below are T cell receptor beta chains from one sample, sequenced in a study of control samples from healthy donors and cancer patients. TCRdb's copy holds only in-frame clones and misses some; the assay was immunoSEQ multiplex PCR. The sample carries about 160,000 clones, roughly 92% recorded once. Sequencing was done on a sample of blood. These receptors all come from a woman aged 25 to 45 in good health. CDR3s include the opening cysteine and the closing phenylalanine or tryptophan. A D gene is named only where the DNA matches it firmly. The listing skips clone size in some rows; elsewhere it reads once, few, many or a size class.

>.|.|TRBV15|TRBJ2-7
TGTGCCACCAGCAGAGATGTGACCGGAAGCTCCTACGAGCAGTACTTC
CATSRDVTGSSYEQYF
>TRBD2|.|TRBV4-3|TRBJ2-7
TGCGCCAGCAGCCAGGGACTAGCGGGAGGAGCCTACGAGCAGTACTTC
CASSQGLAGGAYEQYF
>TRBD1|once|TRBV7-9|TRBJ2-5
TGTGCCAGCAGCTTGAAGGGGGCATGGGAGACCCAGTACTTC
CASSLKGAWETQYF
>.|.|TRBV9|TRBJ1-5
TGTGCCAGCAGCGTAGATGGGGGAGGGAGTCAGCCCCAGCATTTT
CASSVDGGGSQPQHF
>TRBD1|.|TRBV5-5|TRBJ1-1
TGTGCCAGCAGCTCGGACAGGGTGAACACTGAAGCTTTCTTT
CASSSDRVNTEAFF
>.|.|TRBV7-6|TRBJ2-7
TGTGCCAGCAGCTCGCCTCCCTACGAGCAGTACTTC
CASSSPPYEQYF
>.|.|TRBV12-3/TRBV12-4|TRBJ2-2
TGTGCCAGCAGAAGGGACTACACCGGGGAGCTGTTTTTT
CASRRDYTGELFF
>TRBD2|.|TRBV12-3/TRBV12-4|TRBJ2-1
TGTGCCAGCAGATACCAGCGGGAAACGAGGCAGTTCTTC
CASRYQRETRQFF
>TRBD2|.|TRBV28|TRBJ2-3
TGTGCCAGCAGTTTGGGGGGACTGGCTAGCGGGCTGAATACGCAGTATTTT
CASSLGGLASGLNTQYF
>TRBD1|.|TRBV4-1|TRBJ2-5
TGCGCCAGCAGCCCTGGTGTAGTTCGGGACAGACAAGAGACCCAGTACTTC
CASSPGVVRDRQETQYF
>.|.|TRBV7-9|TRBJ2-7
TGTGCCAGCAGCCCAGCAGCCGCATCATACCAGCAGTACTTC
CASSPAAASYQQYF
>.|.|TRBV18|TRBJ1-1
TGTGCCAGCTCACCAGGTATAAGGGGTTTGATCGGAGCTTTCTTT
CASSPGIRGLIGAFF
>.|.|TRBV27|TRBJ2-2
TGTGCCAGCAGTTTATCGAGGGTGGTGGTCGGGGAGCTGTTTTTT
CASSLSRVVVGELFF
>.|.|TRBV7-9|TRBJ2-7
TGTGCCAGCAGCCCAACCTACGAGCAGTACTTC
CASSPTYEQYF
>.|.|TRBV6-2/TRBV6-3|TRBJ2-1
TGTGCCAGCAGTTACTCTCCCAATGAGCAGTTCTTC
CASSYSPNEQFF
>.|.|TRBV6-5|TRBJ2-3
TGTGCCAGCAAAGCCGTAGCAGGGACAGATACGCAGTATTTT
CASKAVAGTDTQYF
>.|.|TRBV19|TRBJ2-1
TGTGCCAGTAGTAAACTAGCAGGACCCTACAATGAGCAGTTCTTC
CASSKLAGPYNEQFF
>.|.|TRBV4-3|TRBJ2-1
TGCGCCAGCAGCCAAGATAGGTGGGTTTACAATGAGCAGTTCTTC
CASSQDRWVYNEQFF
>.|.|TRBV5-5|TRBJ1-6
TGTGCCAGCAGCTCAAAAGACATACAGGGTTTTAATTCACCCCTCCACTTT
CASSSKDIQGFNSPLHF
>TRBD2|.|TRBV18|TRBJ2-7
TGTGCCAGCTCACCCAGAACTAGCGGGCAGGGGCCCTACGAGCAGTACTTC
CASSPRTSGQGPYEQYF
>.|.|TRBV5-4|TRBJ2-7
TGTGCCAGCAGCTCCCAGGATGGCAACTCCTACGAGCAGTACTTC
CASSSQDGNSYEQYF
>TRBD1|.|TRBV7-8|TRBJ1-6
TGTGCCAGCAGCTTAGGGGACAGGTCATTGTCACCCCTCCACTTT
CASSLGDRSLSPLHF
>.|.|TRBV7-8|TRBJ2-1
TGTGCCAGCAGCTTCCGGGACCTCTCCTACAATGAGCAGTTCTTC
CASSFRDLSYNEQFF
>.|once|TRBV19|TRBJ2-7
TGTGCCAGTAGTATAATAAAGGGACCCGAGCAGTACTTC
CASSIIKGPEQYF
>.|.|TRBV5-3|TRBJ2-7
TGTGCCAGAACCAGGACTGGTCCTTCTTGGCAGTACTTC
CARTRTGPSWQYF
>.|.|TRBV4-2|TRBJ2-7
TGTGCCAGCAGCCAACCGTCGGATAATAAGGGGTTTATTGGCGGGAGGACAGGCTACGAGCAGTACTTC
CASSQPSDNKGFIGGRTGYEQYF
>TRBD1|.|TRBV10-3|TRBJ1-4
TGTGCCATCAGCTCCAGGGGGAAAGATGAAAAACTGTTTTTT
CAISSRGKDEKLFF
>TRBD1|.|TRBV18|TRBJ1-1
TGTGCCAGCTCACGGGACAGGGTCCTCATGAACACTGAAGCTTTCTTT
CASSRDRVLMNTEAFF
>.|.|TRBV9|TRBJ2-2
TGTGCCAGCAGCGCGGCTAGCGTTAACACCGGGGAGCTGTTTTTT
CASSAASVNTGELFF
>TRBD2|.|TRBV7-9|TRBJ2-1
TGTGCCAGCAGCTTAGACAGGACTAGCGGCCACAATGAGCAGTTCTTC
CASSLDRTSGHNEQFF
>.|.|TRBV2|TRBJ2-3
TGTGCCAGCAGCCTTACAGATACGCAGTATTTT
CASSLTDTQYF
>.|.|TRBV2|TRBJ2-3
TGTGCCAGCAGTGGGACAGTGAGCCGGTATTTT
CASSGTVSRYF
>TRBD1|.|TRBV24-1|TRBJ1-2
TGTGCCACCAGTGATAACAGGGGTGGCTATGGCTACACCTTC
CATSDNRGGYGYTF
>.|.|TRBV5-5|TRBJ2-5
TGTGCCAGCAGCTTTGTAATGGCAGAGACCCAGTACTTC
CASSFVMAETQYF
>.|once|TRBV19|TRBJ1-1
TGTGCCAGTAGCCCGCCCGTCAGGGGCACTGAAGCTTTCTTT
CASSPPVRGTEAFF
>.|.|TRBV6-5|TRBJ1-2
TGTGCCAGCAGGGCGGCTCGGACAAGAAATTATGGCTACACCTTC
CASRAARTRNYGYTF
>TRBD1|.|TRBV4-1|TRBJ1-4
TGCGCCAGCAGCCCTCGGGACAGGGGATACGAAACTAATGAAAAACTGTTTTTT
CASSPRDRGYETNEKLFF
>.|.|TRBV5-4|TRBJ2-1
TGTGCCAGCAGCCCTGTGGCGCGGACGGGAGCAATGAATGAGCAGTTCTTC
CASSPVARTGAMNEQFF
>TRBD1|.|TRBV5-5|TRBJ1-2
TGTGCCAGCAGCTCGGGACAGGGCCTCAACTATGGCTACACCTTC
CASSSGQGLNYGYTF
>TRBD1|.|TRBV10-3|TRBJ1-2
TGTGCCATCGGCGATCAGGGGGAAGCACGGTATGGCTACACCTTC
CAIGDQGEARYGYTF
>TRBD1|.|TRBV6-2/TRBV6-3|TRBJ1-1
TGTGCCAGCAGTTACCCCCGGGACAGGCTGAACACTGAAGCTTTCTTT
CASSYPRDRLNTEAFF
>TRBD2|.|TRBV15|TRBJ2-7
TGTGCCACCAGCAGCCCCGGGACTAGCGACTCCTACGAGCAGTACTTC
CATSSPGTSDSYEQYF
>TRBD1|once|TRBV5-1|TRBJ1-2
TGCGCCAGCAGCCAAGGGACAGGGGGAACCGGCTACACCTTC
CASSQGTGGTGYTF
>TRBD1|.|TRBV28|TRBJ1-1
TGTGCCAGCAGTCCCGGGACAGGGGATCGGAACACTGAAGCTTTCTTT
CASSPGTGDRNTEAFF
>.|once|TRBV4-3|TRBJ2-2
TGCGCCAGCAGCCAAGACAGCAACACCGGGGAGCTGTTTTTT
CASSQDSNTGELFF
>.|.|TRBV3-1/TRBV3-2|TRBJ2-7
TGTGCCAGCAGCCATCAGAAGCGGCCCTTCTACGAGCAGTACTTC
CASSHQKRPFYEQYF
>.|.|TRBV27|TRBJ2-3
TGTGCCAGCAGTCGAGAGACTGGTGGGGATACGCAGTATTTT
CASSRETGGDTQYF
>TRBD2|few|TRBV3-1/TRBV3-2|TRBJ2-7
TGTGCCAGCAGCCATACCAATAGCGGGAGCGGCGAGCAGTACTTC
CASSHTNSGSGEQYF
>.|.|TRBV29-1|TRBJ2-4
TGCAGCGCCACCCGTAAAAACATTCAGTACTTC
CSATRKNIQYF
>.|.|TRBV27|TRBJ1-1
TGTGCCAGCAGAAACGGTCCTCTAACTGAAGCTTTCTTT
CASRNGPLTEAFF
>TRBD2|.|TRBV6-1|TRBJ2-7
TGTGCCAGCAGTGAAGAATTTCCCTATGGGACGGGAGGGTCCTCCTACGAGCAGTACTTC
CASSEEFPYGTGGSSYEQYF
>.|.|TRBV18|TRBJ1-4
TGTGCCAGCTCACGTACCGATATGGACGGAGTAACTAATGAAAAACTGTTTTTT
CASSRTDMDGVTNEKLFF
>.|.|TRBV28|TRBJ1-3
TGTGCCAGCACCCTTCAACAGGGCCCTGGAAACACCATATATTTT
CASTLQQGPGNTIYF
>TRBD2|.|TRBV28|TRBJ2-7
TGTGCCAGCAGCCCACCGGGACTAGCGTTCTACGAGCAGTACTTC
CASSPPGLAFYEQYF
>TRBD2|.|TRBV15|TRBJ2-7
TGTGCCACCGCGGCTAGCGGGAGAGGTTACGAGCAGTACTTC
CATAASGRGYEQYF
>.|.|TRBV10-2|TRBJ1-2
TGCGCCAGCAAGGGTAACTATGGCTACACCTTC
CASKGNYGYTF
>.|.|TRBV6-4|TRBJ1-2
TGTGCCAGCAGAGAGGGGGTGGAGGGCTACACCTTC
CASREGVEGYTF
>.|.|TRBV28|TRBJ1-4
TGTGCCAGCACCCCCGGCAGGGTGGGCGAAAAACTGTTTTTT
CASTPGRVGEKLFF
>TRBD2|.|TRBV5-4|TRBJ2-4
TGTGCCAGCAGCTTAGGAGGGCGGGGGACGGTAGCCAAAAACATTCAGTACTTC
CASSLGGRGTVAKNIQYF